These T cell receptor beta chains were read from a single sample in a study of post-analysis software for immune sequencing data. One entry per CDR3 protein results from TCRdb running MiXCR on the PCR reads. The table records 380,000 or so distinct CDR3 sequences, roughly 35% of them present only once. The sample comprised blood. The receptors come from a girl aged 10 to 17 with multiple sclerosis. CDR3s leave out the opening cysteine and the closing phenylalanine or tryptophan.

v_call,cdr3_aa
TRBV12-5,ASGDSQGGGGYT
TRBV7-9,ASSSWTGQNTEAF
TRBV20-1,SARTGGAETQY
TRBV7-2,ASSLAWRGGNTEAF
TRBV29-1,SVRDLSTEAF
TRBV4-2,ASSQGWEARSSYEQY
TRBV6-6,ASSYSAGAYEQY
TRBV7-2,ASTVSDEQY
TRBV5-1,ASSLAGRQGWTEAF
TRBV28,ASSPWTGGGYT
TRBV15,ATSRDRRRSYEQY
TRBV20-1,SAVGGPSLTDTQY
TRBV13,ASSLPGQRGYEQY
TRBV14,ASSPSGRGYEQY
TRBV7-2,ASSSPRGGSNPTQY
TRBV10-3,AISDTVGSDYGYT
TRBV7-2,ASSLALISTDTQY
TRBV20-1,SASSGLSGANVLT
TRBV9,AIHPRDTWPDTQY
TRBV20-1,SARPGTGGENEQF
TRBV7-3,ASSLRGGINTDTQY
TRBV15,ATSRELASSYEQY
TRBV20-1,SARGRHGNSPLH
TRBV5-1,ASSFPSGSVNEQF
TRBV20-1,RAHSGANVLT
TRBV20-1,SVVRSPPTGEQY
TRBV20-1,SARDRGPADTQY
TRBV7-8,ASSANGGIYNEQF
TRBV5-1,ASSLAATGALANYGYT
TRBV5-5,ASSLEHNTDEQY
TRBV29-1,SVREAGETQY
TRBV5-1,ASSTGEDEQF
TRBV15,ATSREGGFGNIQY
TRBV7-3,ASSHGQGSPLH
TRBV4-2,ASSPSQGPTNEKLF
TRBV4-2,ASSQADTQY
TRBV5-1,ASSAGLAGDTDTQY
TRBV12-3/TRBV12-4,ASSLGVGRTEAF
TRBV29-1,SVEGGGLQAEAF
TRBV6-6,ASSPSRDSPDTQY
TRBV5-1,ASSLLGGMADTQY
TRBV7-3,ASSPSRTGNYGYT
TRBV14,ASSQETYSGRYGYT
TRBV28,ASSWRVQSTDTQY
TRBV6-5,ASSYSRQGRSTQY
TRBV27,ASSLGGAFNQPQH
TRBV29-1,SVEVGSGYT
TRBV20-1,SAKRGGQTGELF
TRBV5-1,ASSLEGGVLTDTQY
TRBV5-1,ASTESIFGNTEAF
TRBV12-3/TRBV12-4,AGRDDRGPQETQY